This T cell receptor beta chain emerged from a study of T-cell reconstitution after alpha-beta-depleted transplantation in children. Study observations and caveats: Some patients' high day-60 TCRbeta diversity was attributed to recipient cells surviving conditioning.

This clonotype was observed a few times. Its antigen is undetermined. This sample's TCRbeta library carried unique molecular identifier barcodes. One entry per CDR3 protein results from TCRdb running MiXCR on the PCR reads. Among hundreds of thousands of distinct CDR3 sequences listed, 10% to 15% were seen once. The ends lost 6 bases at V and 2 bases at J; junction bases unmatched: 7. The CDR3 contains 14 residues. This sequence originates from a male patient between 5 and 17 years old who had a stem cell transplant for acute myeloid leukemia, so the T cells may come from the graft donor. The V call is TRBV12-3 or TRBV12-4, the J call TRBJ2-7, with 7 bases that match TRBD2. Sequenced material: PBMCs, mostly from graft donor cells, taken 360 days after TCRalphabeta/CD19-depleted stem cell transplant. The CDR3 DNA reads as TGTGCCAGCAGCCCCGGGACTATCACCTACGAGCAGTACTTC. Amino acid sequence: CASSPGTITYEQYF.